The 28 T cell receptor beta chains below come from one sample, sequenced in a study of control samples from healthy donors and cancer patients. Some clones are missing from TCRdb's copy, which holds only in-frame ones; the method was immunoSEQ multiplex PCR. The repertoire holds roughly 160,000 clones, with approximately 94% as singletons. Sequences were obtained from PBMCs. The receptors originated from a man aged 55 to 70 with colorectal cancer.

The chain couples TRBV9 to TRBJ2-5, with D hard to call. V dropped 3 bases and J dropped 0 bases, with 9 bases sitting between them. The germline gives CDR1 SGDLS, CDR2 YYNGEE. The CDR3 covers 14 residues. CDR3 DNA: TGTGCCAGCAGCGCGTCGAATAACCAAGAGACCCAGTACTTC. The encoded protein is CASSASNNQETQYF.

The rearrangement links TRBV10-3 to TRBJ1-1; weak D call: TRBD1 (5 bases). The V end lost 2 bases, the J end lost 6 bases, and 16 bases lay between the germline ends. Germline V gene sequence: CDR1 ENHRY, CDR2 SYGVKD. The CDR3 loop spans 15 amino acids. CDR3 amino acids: CAISEAAGSGAEAFF. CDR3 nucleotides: TGTGCCATCAGTGAGGCGGCAGGGTCGGGCGCTGAAGCTTTCTTT.

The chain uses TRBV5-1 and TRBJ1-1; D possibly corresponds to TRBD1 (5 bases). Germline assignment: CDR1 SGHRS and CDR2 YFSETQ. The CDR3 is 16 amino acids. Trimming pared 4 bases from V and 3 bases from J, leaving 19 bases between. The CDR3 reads CASSPPRRDEHTEAFF. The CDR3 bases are TGCGCCAGCAGCCCCCCGAGGAGGGACGAGCACACTGAAGCTTTCTTT.

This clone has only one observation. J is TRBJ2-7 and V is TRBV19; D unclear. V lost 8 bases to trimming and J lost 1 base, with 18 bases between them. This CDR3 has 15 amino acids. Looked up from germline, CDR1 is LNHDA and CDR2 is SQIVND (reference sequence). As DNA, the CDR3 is TGTGCCAGTCATCCCCGCGGTGGTTCATCCTACGAGCAGTACTTC. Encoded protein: CASHPRGGSSYEQYF.

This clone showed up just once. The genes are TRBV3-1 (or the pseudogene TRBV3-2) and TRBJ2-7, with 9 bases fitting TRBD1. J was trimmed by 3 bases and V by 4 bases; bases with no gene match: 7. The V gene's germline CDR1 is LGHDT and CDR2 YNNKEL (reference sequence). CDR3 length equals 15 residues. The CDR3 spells CASSPRTGAHYEQYF. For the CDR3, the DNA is TGTGCCAGCAGCCCTAGGACAGGGGCGCACTACGAGCAGTACTTC.

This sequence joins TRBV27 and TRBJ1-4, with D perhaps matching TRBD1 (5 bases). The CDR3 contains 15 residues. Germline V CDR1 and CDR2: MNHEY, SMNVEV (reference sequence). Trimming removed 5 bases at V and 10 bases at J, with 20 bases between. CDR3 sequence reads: CASSREPVDGGKLFF. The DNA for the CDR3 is TGTGCCAGCAGTCGTGAACCGGTGGACGGGGGAAAACTGTTTTTT. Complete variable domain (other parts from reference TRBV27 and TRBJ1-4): EAQVTQNPRYLITVTGKKLTVTCSQNMNHEYMSWYRQDPGLGLRQIYYSMNVEVTDKGDVPEGYKVSRKEKRNFPLILESPSPNQTSLYFCASSREPVDGGKLFFGSGTQLSVL.

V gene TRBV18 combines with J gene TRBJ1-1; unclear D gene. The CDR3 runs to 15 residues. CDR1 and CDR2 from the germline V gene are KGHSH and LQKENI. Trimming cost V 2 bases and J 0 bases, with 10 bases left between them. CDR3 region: CASSPKEQMNTEAFF. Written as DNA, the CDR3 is TGTGCCAGCTCACCAAAAGAACAGATGAACACTGAAGCTTTCTTT.

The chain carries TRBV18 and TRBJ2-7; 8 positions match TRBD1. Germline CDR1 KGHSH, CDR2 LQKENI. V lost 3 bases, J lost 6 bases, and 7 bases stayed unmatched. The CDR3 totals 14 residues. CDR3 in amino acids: CASSPNRGSGEQYF. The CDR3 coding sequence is TGTGCCAGCTCACCCAACAGGGGGTCGGGCGAGCAGTACTTC.

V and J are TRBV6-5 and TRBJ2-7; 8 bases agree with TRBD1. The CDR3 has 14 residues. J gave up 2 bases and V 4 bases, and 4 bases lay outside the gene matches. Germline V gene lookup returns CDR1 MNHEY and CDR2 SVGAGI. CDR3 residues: CASSSRDRTYEQYF. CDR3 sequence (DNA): TGTGCCAGCAGTTCACGGGACAGGACCTACGAGCAGTACTTC.

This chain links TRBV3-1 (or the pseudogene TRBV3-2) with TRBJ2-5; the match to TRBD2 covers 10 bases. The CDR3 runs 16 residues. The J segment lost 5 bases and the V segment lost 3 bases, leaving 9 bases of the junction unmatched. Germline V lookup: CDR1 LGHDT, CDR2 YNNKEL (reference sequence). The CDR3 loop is CASSQGAGGPRETQYF. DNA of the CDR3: TGTGCCAGCAGCCAGGGAGCGGGGGGGCCTCGGGAGACCCAGTACTTC.

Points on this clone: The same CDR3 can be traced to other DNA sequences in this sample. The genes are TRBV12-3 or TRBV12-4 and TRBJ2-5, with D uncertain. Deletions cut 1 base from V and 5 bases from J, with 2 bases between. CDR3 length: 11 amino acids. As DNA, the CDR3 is TGTGCCAGCAGTTTAGGGGAGACCCAGTACTTC. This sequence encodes CASSLGETQYF.

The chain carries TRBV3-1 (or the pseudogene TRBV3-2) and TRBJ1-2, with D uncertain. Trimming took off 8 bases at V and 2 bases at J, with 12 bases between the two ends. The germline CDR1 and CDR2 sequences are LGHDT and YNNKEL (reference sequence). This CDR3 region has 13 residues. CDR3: CASGIQGNYGYTF. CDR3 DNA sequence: TGTGCCAGCGGGATCCAAGGGAACTATGGCTACACCTTC.

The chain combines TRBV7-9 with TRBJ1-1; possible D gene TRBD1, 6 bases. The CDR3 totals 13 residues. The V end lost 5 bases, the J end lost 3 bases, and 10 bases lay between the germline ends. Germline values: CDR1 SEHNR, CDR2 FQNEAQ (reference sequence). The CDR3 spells CASSQQGDTEAFF. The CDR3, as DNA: TGTGCCAGCAGCCAACAGGGTGACACTGAAGCTTTCTTT.

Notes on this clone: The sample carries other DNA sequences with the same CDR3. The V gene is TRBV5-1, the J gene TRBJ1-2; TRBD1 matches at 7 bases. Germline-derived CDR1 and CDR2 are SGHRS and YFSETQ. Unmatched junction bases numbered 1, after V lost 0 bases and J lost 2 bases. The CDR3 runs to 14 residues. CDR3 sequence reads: CASSLGGQNYGYTF. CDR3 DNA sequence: TGCGCCAGCAGCTTGGGGGGACAGAACTATGGCTACACCTTC. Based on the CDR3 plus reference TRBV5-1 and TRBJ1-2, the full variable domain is KAGVTQTPRYLIKTRGQQVTLSCSPISGHRSVSWYQQTPGQGLQFLFEYFSETQRNKGNFPGRFSGRQFSNSRSEMNVSTLELGDSALYLCASSLGGQNYGYTFGSGTRLTVV.

The CDR3 DNA is TGTGCCAGCAGCCCCCCAGGGGCAGGGTACGACCACGAGCAGTACTTC. Translation: CASSPPGAGYDHEQYF. The chain joins TRBV3-1 (or the pseudogene TRBV3-2) to TRBJ2-7; D may be TRBD1 (6 bases). This CDR3 is 16 amino acids long. Trimming shortened V by 4 bases and J by 5 bases, and 21 bases separated the two germline ends. Germline values: CDR1 LGHDT, CDR2 YNNKEL (reference sequence).

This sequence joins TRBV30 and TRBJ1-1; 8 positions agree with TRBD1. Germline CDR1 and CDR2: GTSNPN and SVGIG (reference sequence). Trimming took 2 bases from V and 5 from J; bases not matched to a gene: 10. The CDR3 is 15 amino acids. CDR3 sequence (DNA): TGTGCCTGGAGTCAGGGGGCAGGGGGCCTGACTGAAGCTTTCTTT. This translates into CAWSQGAGGLTEAFF.

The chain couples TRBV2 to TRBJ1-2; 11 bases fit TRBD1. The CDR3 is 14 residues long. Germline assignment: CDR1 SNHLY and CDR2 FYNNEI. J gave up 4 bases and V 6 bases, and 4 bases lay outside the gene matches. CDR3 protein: CASRAGQGVYGYTF. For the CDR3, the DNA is TGTGCCAGCAGGGCGGGACAGGGGGTCTATGGCTACACCTTC.

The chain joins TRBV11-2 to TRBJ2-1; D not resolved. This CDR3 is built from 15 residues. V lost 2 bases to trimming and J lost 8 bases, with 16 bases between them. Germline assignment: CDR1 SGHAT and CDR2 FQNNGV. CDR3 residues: CASSLPRPPWDEQFF. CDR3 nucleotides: TGTGCCAGCAGCTTACCCAGACCCCCCTGGGATGAGCAGTTCTTC.

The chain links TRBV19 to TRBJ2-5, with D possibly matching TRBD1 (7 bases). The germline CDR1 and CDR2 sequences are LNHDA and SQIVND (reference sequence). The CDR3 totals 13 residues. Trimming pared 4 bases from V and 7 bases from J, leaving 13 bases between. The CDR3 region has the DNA TGTGCCAGTAGTAGTCCCCAGGGGGGGACCCAGTACTTC. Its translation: CASSSPQGGTQYF. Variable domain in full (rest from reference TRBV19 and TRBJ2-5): DGGITQSPKYLFRKEGQNVTLSCEQNLNHDAMYWYRQDPGQGLRLIYYSQIVNDFQKGDIAEGYSVSREKKESFPLTVTSAQKNPTAFYLCASSSPQGGTQYFGPGTRLLVL.

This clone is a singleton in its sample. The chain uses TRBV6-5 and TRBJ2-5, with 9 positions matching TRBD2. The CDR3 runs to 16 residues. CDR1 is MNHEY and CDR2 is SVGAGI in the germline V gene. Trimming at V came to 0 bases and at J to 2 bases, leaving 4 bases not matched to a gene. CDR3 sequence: CASSYSGSGRQETQYF. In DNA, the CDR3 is TGTGCCAGCAGTTACTCGGGTAGCGGGAGACAAGAGACCCAGTACTTC.

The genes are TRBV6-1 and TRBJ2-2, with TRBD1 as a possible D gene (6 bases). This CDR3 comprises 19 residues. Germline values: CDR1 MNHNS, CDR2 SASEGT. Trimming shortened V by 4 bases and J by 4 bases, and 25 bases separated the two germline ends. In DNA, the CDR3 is TGTGCCAGCAGTGCAGTCTCAGCTGGCAGGGGATGGGTCACCGGGGAGCTGTTTTTT. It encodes CASSAVSAGRGWVTGELFF.

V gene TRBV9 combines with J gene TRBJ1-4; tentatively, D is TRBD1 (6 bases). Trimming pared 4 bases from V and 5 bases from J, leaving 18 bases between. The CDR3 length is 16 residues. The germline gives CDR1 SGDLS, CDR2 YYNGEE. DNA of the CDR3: TGTGCCAGCAGCCCTTATTCACAGGGTCCCAATGAAAAACTGTTTTTT. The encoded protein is CASSPYSQGPNEKLFF.

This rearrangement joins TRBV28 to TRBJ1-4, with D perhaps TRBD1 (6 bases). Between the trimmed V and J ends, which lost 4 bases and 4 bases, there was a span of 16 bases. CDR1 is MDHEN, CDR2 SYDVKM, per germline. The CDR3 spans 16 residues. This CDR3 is CASSSLTGPSNEKLFF. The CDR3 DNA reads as TGTGCCAGCAGTTCCCTGACAGGTCCGAGTAATGAAAAACTGTTTTTT.

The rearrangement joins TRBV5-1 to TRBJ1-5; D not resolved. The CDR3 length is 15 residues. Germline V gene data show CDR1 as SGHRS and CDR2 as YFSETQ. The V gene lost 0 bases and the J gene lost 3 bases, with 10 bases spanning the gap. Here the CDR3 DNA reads TGCGCCAGCAGCTTGGCCGGGCGGGACAATCAGCCCCAGCATTTT. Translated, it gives CASSLAGRDNQPQHF.

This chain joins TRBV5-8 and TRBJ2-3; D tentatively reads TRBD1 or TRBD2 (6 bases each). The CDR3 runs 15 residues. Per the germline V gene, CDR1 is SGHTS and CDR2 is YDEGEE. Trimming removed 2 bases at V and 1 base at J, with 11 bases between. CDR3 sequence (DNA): TGTGCCAGCAGCTTAACGGGGGCCCGCACAGATACGCAGTATTTT. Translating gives CASSLTGARTDTQYF.

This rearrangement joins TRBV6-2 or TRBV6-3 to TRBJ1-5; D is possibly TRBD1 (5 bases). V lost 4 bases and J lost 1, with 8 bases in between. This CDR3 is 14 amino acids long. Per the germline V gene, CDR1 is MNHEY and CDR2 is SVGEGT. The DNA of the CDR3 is TGTGCCAGCAGTTCCGGGGCGAGCAATCAGCCCCAGCATTTT. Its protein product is CASSSGASNQPQHF.

CDR3 in DNA: TGTGCCAGCAGTTACGGGGGCCCGAACACTGAAGCTTTCTTT. As protein: CASSYGGPNTEAFF. The genes are TRBV6-5 and TRBJ1-1; TRBD1 is a possible D gene (6 bases). The length of the CDR3 is 14 residues. From germline, CDR1 is MNHEY and CDR2 SVGAGI. V was trimmed by 2 bases and J by 1 base, leaving 8 bases between them.

CDR3 amino acids: CASSEGGGTGNTIYF. The CDR3 nucleotides read TGTGCCAGCAGCGAGGGAGGGGGCACTGGAAACACCATATATTTT. The rearrangement links TRBV9 to TRBJ1-3; 7 nucleotides align to TRBD1. The germline gives CDR1 SGDLS, CDR2 YYNGEE. CDR3 length: 15 amino acids. V lost 3 bases, J lost 2 bases, and 5 bases stayed unmatched.